This entry lists 4 T cell receptor beta chains sequenced from one sample in a study of preoperative IRX-2 immunotherapy in early breast cancer. The data were produced by immunoSEQ multiplex PCR, yet TCRdb's version contains in-frame clones alone and is incomplete. The sample consists of about 43,000 clones, about 95% of them appearing once. This sample's treatment: preoperative locoregional IRX-2 cytokine immunotherapy. This specimen was tumor tissue, taken after IRX-2 immunotherapy. The receptors stem from a human donor with breast cancer.

CDR3 bases: TGTGCCAGCAGTCGGACTAGCGGGGAGCCCAAGGCCCAGTACTTC. Its translation: CASSRTSGEPKAQYF. The chain links TRBV6-5 to TRBJ2-5, with 12 bases identical to TRBD2. The CDR3 extends over 15 amino acids. The J segment lost 9 bases and the V segment lost 5 bases, leaving 10 bases of the junction unmatched. The germline gives CDR1 MNHEY, CDR2 SVGAGI.

The gene calls are TRBV15 and TRBJ1-2; the D is unclear. Germline CDR1 reads LNHNV; CDR2 reads YYDKDF (reference sequence). V shed 0 bases and J shed 2 bases, with 1 base lying between them. The CDR3 runs to 12 residues. CDR3 DNA sequence: TGTGCCACCAGCAGAGACAACTATGGCTACACCTTC. It codes for CATSRDNYGYTF.

V gene TRBV19 combines with J gene TRBJ1-1; tentative D call: TRBD1 (5 bases). Trimming cost V 1 base and J 0 bases, with 6 bases left between them. Germline CDR1 reads LNHDA; CDR2 reads SQIVND (reference sequence). This CDR3 comprises 14 residues. The CDR3 reads CASSIVGVNTEAFF. CDR3 sequence (DNA): TGTGCCAGTAGTATAGTAGGGGTGAACACTGAAGCTTTCTTT.

The V gene is TRBV27, the J gene TRBJ1-5, with 8 bases matching TRBD1. Germline CDR1 is MNHEY and CDR2 is SMNVEV (reference sequence). V shed 5 bases and J 9 bases; nucleotides not matched to a gene: 6. CDR3 length: 13 residues. Here the CDR3 reads CASSGQGSSPQHF. CDR3 coding DNA: TGTGCCAGCAGTGGACAGGGATCGTCGCCCCAGCATTTT.